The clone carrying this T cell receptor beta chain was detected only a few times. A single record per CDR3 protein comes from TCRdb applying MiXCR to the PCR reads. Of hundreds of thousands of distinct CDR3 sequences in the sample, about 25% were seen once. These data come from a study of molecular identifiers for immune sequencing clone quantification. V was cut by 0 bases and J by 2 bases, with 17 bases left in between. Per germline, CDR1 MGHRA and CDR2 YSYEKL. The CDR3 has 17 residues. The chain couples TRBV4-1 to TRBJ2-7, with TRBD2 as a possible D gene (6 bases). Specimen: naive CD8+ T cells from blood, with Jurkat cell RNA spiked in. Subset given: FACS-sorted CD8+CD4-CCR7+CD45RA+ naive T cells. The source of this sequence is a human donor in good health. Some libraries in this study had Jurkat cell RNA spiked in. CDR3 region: CASSQDRDWTSTYEQYF. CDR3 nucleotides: TGCGCCAGCAGCCAAGATCGGGACTGGACCTCTACCTACGAGCAGTACTTC.